These 13 T cell receptor beta chains came from one sample sequenced in a study of molecular identifiers for immune sequencing clone quantification. TCRdb passed the PCR reads through MiXCR, listing each CDR3 protein once. This sample has some 320,000 distinct CDR3 sequences, with around a fifth found just once. The sample consisted of naive CD8+ T cells from blood, with Jurkat cell RNA spiked in. This sample's subset: FACS-sorted CD8+CD4-CCR7+CD45RA+ naive T cells. All receptors derive from a human donor in good health. Some libraries in this study had Jurkat cell RNA spiked in.

This clonotype was recorded many times. V and J are TRBV13 and TRBJ1-2; D unclear. This CDR3 has 12 amino acids. Germline lookup yields CDR1 PRHDT and CDR2 FYEKMQ (reference sequence). The V and J ends lost 9 bases and 4 bases respectively, with 12 bases between them. The DNA of the CDR3 is TGTGCCAGTACCTTGGACGGCTATGGCTACACCTTC. Translation gives CASTLDGYGYTF.

This clonotype was seen many times. The chain carries TRBV7-9 and TRBJ1-4; 9 nucleotides line up with TRBD1. The CDR3 is 18 residues long. V shed 6 bases, J shed 1 base, and the junction held 12 bases outside the gene matches. The germline CDR1 and CDR2 sequences are SEHNR and FQNEAQ (reference sequence). The CDR3 sequence: CASRDPRGQGLTNEKLFF. Written as DNA, the CDR3 is TGTGCCAGCAGGGACCCCCGGGGACAGGGCCTAACTAATGAAAAACTGTTTTTT.

This clonotype was recorded at least ten times. The chain carries TRBV7-3 and TRBJ2-3, with unresolved D. Germline CDR1 SGHTA, CDR2 FQGTGA. There are 16 residues in the CDR3. Trimming stripped 1 base from V and 3 bases from J, with 14 bases between. CDR3 bases: TGTGCCAGCAGCTTAAACTTGACACCTGAAACAGATACGCAGTATTTT. Translating gives CASSLNLTPETDTQYF.

In this sample, this clonotype turned up many times. V and J are TRBV28 and TRBJ2-7; 8 positions agree with TRBD1. CDR1 MDHEN and CDR2 SYDVKM come from the germline V gene. J was trimmed by 5 bases and V by 6 bases; bases with no gene match: 12. The CDR3 has 15 residues. DNA of the CDR3: TGTGCCAGCAGCTTCAGGGGGCGGAGGGCCCACGAGCAGTACTTC. Protein: CASSFRGRRAHEQYF.

This clonotype has ten or more counts. V is TRBV7-9 and J is TRBJ1-2; D is possibly TRBD1 (5 bases). The germline gives CDR1 SEHNR, CDR2 FQNEAQ (reference sequence). CDR3 size: 15 residues. With 5 bases removed from V and 7 bases from J, the gap between germline ends came to 20 bases. CDR3 amino acids: CASSTLTDVTIGYTF. In DNA form, the CDR3 reads TGTGCCAGCAGCACTCTGACAGACGTAACTATTGGCTACACCTTC. Based on the CDR3 plus reference TRBV7-9 and TRBJ1-2, the full variable domain is DTGVSQNPRHKITKRGQNVTFRCDPISEHNRLYWYRQTLGQGPEFLTYFQNEAQLEKSRLLSDRFSAERPKGSFSTLEIQRTEQGDSAMYLCASSTLTDVTIGYTFGSGTRLTVV.

At least ten counts were recorded for this clonotype. V and J are TRBV9 and TRBJ2-5, with 9 bases that match TRBD1. The length of the CDR3 is 16 residues. V lost 4 bases, J lost 5 bases, and 12 bases stayed unmatched. CDR1 is SGDLS, CDR2 YYNGEE, per germline. This CDR3 is CASSSPYRGPTETQYF. In nucleotides, the CDR3 is TGTGCCAGCAGCTCACCCTACAGGGGGCCCACCGAGACCCAGTACTTC. Full variable domain (rest looked up from reference TRBV9 and TRBJ2-5): DSGVTQTPKHLITATGQRVTLRCSPRSGDLSVYWYQQSLDQGLQFLIQYYNGEERAKGNILERFSAQQFPDLHSELNLSSLELGDSALYFCASSSPYRGPTETQYFGPGTRLLVL.

This clonotype occurred many times. This sequence joins TRBV30 and TRBJ1-1; 8 nucleotides align to TRBD1. The V segment lost 8 bases and the J segment 4 bases; nucleotides outside the gene matches: 9. There are 13 residues in the CDR3. Germline CDR1 GTSNPN, CDR2 SVGIG (reference sequence). CDR3 DNA: TGTGCCGGGGACAGGCCCCCGGGCACTGAAGCTTTCTTT. It encodes CAGDRPPGTEAFF.

This clonotype occurred a few times. The chain employs TRBV12-5 and TRBJ2-2; D unresolved. Germline CDR1 reads LGHNT; CDR2 reads FRNRAP. The V end was cut by 0 bases, the J end by 2 bases, with 1 base between. The CDR3 consists of 13 residues. CDR3 residues: CASGLVNTGELFF. For the CDR3, the DNA is TGTGCTAGTGGTTTGGTAAACACCGGGGAGCTGTTTTTT.

On this clonotype: A read error may explain this, as a much larger clone is one base away. The rearrangement links TRBV5-1 to TRBJ2-7; D is possibly TRBD2 (5 bases). The V gene's germline CDR1 is SGHRS and CDR2 YFSETQ. The CDR3 consists of 13 residues. The CDR3 DNA reads TGCGCCGGCAGCTTGGACTCGGCCTACGAGCAGTACTTC. Residues: CAGSLDSAYEQYF.

This clonotype has at least ten counts. In DNA form, the CDR3 reads TGTGCCAGCAGTTTAACAAGGACTAGCGGGAGGGCGGGGGAGACCCAGTACTTC. Its protein product is CASSLTRTSGRAGETQYF. This chain connects TRBV6-5 to TRBJ2-5; 15 bases line up with TRBD2. This CDR3 contains 18 residues. J was trimmed by 5 bases and V by 4 bases; bases with no gene match: 11. CDR1 is MNHEY and CDR2 is SVGAGI in the germline V gene.

This clonotype was found many times. The V and J genes are TRBV4-3 and TRBJ2-2, with D perhaps assigned TRBD1 or TRBD2 (6 bases each). The ends were cut back, 7 bases at V and 3 bases at J, with 18 bases in the middle. Germline CDR1 and CDR2: LGHNA and YSLEER. The CDR3 has 16 residues. The CDR3 DNA sequence: TGCGCCAGCACCGAAAGGGGGGCCGGGGACACCGGGGAGCTGTTTTTT. Amino acids: CASTERGAGDTGELFF.

CDR3 loop: CVSSFATDTQYF. The CDR3 DNA is TGTGTCAGCAGCTTTGCCACAGATACGCAGTATTTT. V and J are TRBV5-3 and TRBJ2-3, with no clear D. TRBV5-3 is designated an ORF whose function remains uncertain. The CDR3 sequence is 12 residues long.

Comments on this clonotype: One base away lies a much larger clone, so this may be a sequencing read error. No conserved phenylalanine or tryptophan ends this CDR3, so it is likely a read error. This chain uses TRBV30 with TRBJ1-2; D possibly corresponds to TRBD1 (5 bases). V was trimmed by 5 bases and J by 5 bases, leaving 18 bases between them. Germline loops: CDR1 GTSNPN, CDR2 SVGIG (reference sequence). The length of the CDR3 is 14 residues. The CDR3 region has the DNA TGTGCCTGGGGCCGTGAAGGGAGGGGATATGGCTACACCTCC. It yields the protein CAWGREGRGYGYTS.